These 31 T cell receptor beta chains were sequenced from one sample in a study of CD8 T cells in Susac syndrome. About 0.45 to 1 ug RNA was reverse transcribed with random hexamers. TCRdb ran MiXCR on the immunoSEQ multiplex PCR reads and lists one entry per CDR3 protein. In the table there are tens of thousands of distinct CDR3 sequences, roughly 94% of which are singletons. Sequenced input: CD8+ T cells from PBMCs. The receptors come from a human donor with Susac syndrome.

The V gene is TRBV2, the J gene TRBJ2-1; maybe TRBD2 (5 bases). Trimming took 2 bases from V and 6 from J, leaving 26 bases between them. The germline V gene encodes CDR1 SNHLY and CDR2 FYNNEI. The CDR3 length is 19 residues. In DNA, the CDR3 is TGTGCCAGCAGTGAAACCTTCTTGCCAGATCCACCCGCGGGCAATGAGCAGTTCTTC. This translates into CASSETFLPDPPAGNEQFF.

J is TRBJ1-4 and V is TRBV29-1; D is uncertain. CDR3 size: 13 residues. The ends were cut back, 6 bases at V and 0 bases at J, with 8 bases in the middle. The V gene's germline CDR1 is SQVTM and CDR2 ANQGSEA. The CDR3 reads CSVIVATNEKLFF. CDR3 DNA: TGCAGCGTCATAGTTGCAACTAATGAAAAACTGTTTTTT. The whole variable domain, filled in from reference TRBV29-1 and TRBJ1-4, reads SAVISQKPSRDICQRGTSLTIQCQVDSQVTMMFWYRQQPGQSLTLIATANQGSEATYESGFVIDKFPISRPNLTFSTLTVSNMSPEDSSIYLCSVIVATNEKLFFGSGTQLSVL.

The chain recombines TRBV2 with TRBJ1-4, with D perhaps matching TRBD1 (5 bases). This CDR3 has 14 residues. V lost 4 bases, J lost 8 bases, and 14 bases lay in between. Germline V gene sequence: CDR1 SNHLY, CDR2 FYNNEI. The CDR3 sequence is CASSVIWGKEKLFF. In nucleotides, the CDR3 is TGTGCCAGCAGTGTTATATGGGGGAAAGAAAAACTGTTTTTT. Based on the CDR3 plus reference TRBV2 and TRBJ1-4, the full variable domain is EPEVTQTPSHQVTQMGQEVILRCVPISNHLYFYWYRQILGQKVEFLVSFYNNEISEKSEIFDDQFSVERPDGSNFTLKIRSTKLEDSAMYFCASSVIWGKEKLFFGSGTQLSVL.

This chain joins TRBV7-9 and TRBJ2-4, with 10 positions matching TRBD2. Germline V gene sequence: CDR1 SEHNR, CDR2 FQNEAQ (reference sequence). The V and J ends lost 2 bases and 2 bases, in that order; junction bases with no gene match: 9. This CDR3 has 18 residues. The CDR3 sequence is CASSLFRLAGGTKNIQYF. The CDR3 coding sequence is TGTGCCAGCAGCTTATTCCGCTTAGCGGGGGGAACCAAAAACATTCAGTACTTC.

The J gene is TRBJ2-5, the V gene TRBV7-3; a possible D gene is TRBD2 (6 bases). Germline CDR1 SGHTA, CDR2 FQGTGA. V dropped 0 bases and J dropped 5 bases, with 13 bases sitting between them. This CDR3 is 15 amino acids long. CDR3 sequence reads: CASSLTAGSAETQYF. The CDR3 bases are TGTGCCAGCAGCTTAACGGCGGGATCAGCGGAGACCCAGTACTTC.

The chain uses TRBV6-5 and TRBJ2-1, with D possibly being TRBD2 (6 bases). The CDR3 has 12 amino acids. Germline V gene lookup returns CDR1 MNHEY and CDR2 SVGAGI. Trimming left V 7 bases short and J 12 bases short, with 16 bases between. CDR3 loop: CASTGGVSGQFF. The CDR3 DNA follows: TGTGCCAGCACCGGAGGGGTTTCGGGGCAGTTCTTC.

The chain is built from TRBV6-5 and TRBJ2-7, with D perhaps matching TRBD2 (6 bases). The CDR3 spans 14 residues. V lost 5 bases and J lost 6, with 17 bases in between. Germline V CDR1 and CDR2: MNHEY, SVGAGI. CDR3 amino acids: CASSPLRGGGEQYF. The CDR3 region has the DNA TGTGCCAGCAGTCCCCTCCGGGGAGGCGGCGAGCAGTACTTC.

This clonotype was seen just once. The chain combines TRBV19 with TRBJ1-5, with no clear D. Trimming removed 9 bases from V and 5 bases from J, with 8 bases in between. This CDR3 contains 11 residues. CDR1 and CDR2 (germline): LNHDA, SQIVND (reference sequence). This CDR3 reads CASGPHQPQHF. The CDR3, as DNA: TGTGCCAGCGGCCCCCATCAGCCCCAGCATTTT.

The V and J genes are TRBV30 and TRBJ1-3, with D unresolved. This CDR3 has 13 residues. Germline lookup yields CDR1 GTSNPN and CDR2 SVGIG (reference sequence). Trimming left V 4 bases short and J 0 bases short, with 7 bases between. The CDR3 here is CAWTGFSGNTIYF. The DNA for the CDR3 is TGTGCCTGGACAGGATTCTCTGGAAACACCATATATTTT.

The V gene is TRBV24-1, the J gene TRBJ2-7; D gene uncertain. In germline, CDR1 is KGHDR, CDR2 SFDVKD. The V and J ends lost 4 bases and 4 bases respectively, with 4 bases between them. This CDR3 comprises 11 residues. DNA of the CDR3: TGTGCCACCAGTGACCGATACGAGCAGTACTTC. Its protein product is CATSDRYEQYF.

The genes are TRBV20-1 and TRBJ2-7, with a possible D match to TRBD2 (6 bases). Germline V lookup: CDR1 DFQATT, CDR2 SNEGSKA (reference sequence). The CDR3 extends over 13 amino acids. V lost 1 base and J 3 bases, leaving 10 bases between the germline ends. The DNA of the CDR3 is TGCAGTGCTAGAGTGGGACTCCGCTACGAGCAGTACTTC. Translating gives CSARVGLRYEQYF.

V is TRBV6-1 and J is TRBJ2-1; D unresolved. The V and J ends lost 0 bases and 6 bases respectively, with 6 bases between them. CDR3 size: 13 residues. Germline V CDR1 and CDR2: MNHNS, SASEGT. The CDR3 DNA reads as TGTGCCAGCAGTGAAGCAAGGACCAATGAGCAGTTCTTC. It specifies CASSEARTNEQFF.

In DNA, the CDR3 is TGCAGTGCTAGAGACCTTCATGAGCAGTTCTTC. Translating it yields CSARDLHEQFF. The chain joins TRBV20-1 to TRBJ2-1; D ambiguous. The CDR3 has 11 residues. Trimming took 0 bases from V and 8 from J, leaving 5 bases between them. Per germline, CDR1 DFQATT and CDR2 SNEGSKA (reference sequence).

The rearrangement joins TRBV6-2 or TRBV6-3 to TRBJ2-7, with TRBD1 matching 9 bases. J gave up 3 bases and V 4 bases, and 7 bases lay outside the gene matches. Germline loops: CDR1 MNHEY, CDR2 SVGEGT. This CDR3 spans 15 amino acids. CDR3: CASSSPGTGLYEQYF. Written as DNA, the CDR3 is TGTGCCAGCAGTTCACCCGGGACAGGGCTCTACGAGCAGTACTTC.

This clonotype was detected only once. V usage is TRBV12-3 or TRBV12-4 and J usage is TRBJ2-7, with D perhaps given as TRBD1 or TRBD2 (6 bases each). CDR3 size: 14 residues. The ends were cut back, 2 bases at V and 4 bases at J, with 12 bases in the middle. CDR3 region: CASSLTGAVYEQYF. For the CDR3, the DNA is TGTGCCAGCAGTTTAACGGGGGCGGTGTACGAGCAGTACTTC.

The chain employs TRBV28 and TRBJ2-4, with 13 bases matching TRBD2. Trimming took 3 bases from V and 0 from J; bases not matched to a gene: 8. This CDR3 is 19 amino acids long. Germline CDR1 is MDHEN and CDR2 is SYDVKM. The DNA for the CDR3 is TGTGCCAGCAGTTTGGGGGGACTAGCGGGGCGACTAGCCAAAAACATTCAGTACTTC. It is translated as CASSLGGLAGRLAKNIQYF.

J is TRBJ2-7 and V is TRBV28, with TRBD1 as a possible D gene (5 bases). This CDR3 region has 14 residues. V was clipped by 6 bases and J by 3 bases, with 15 bases between them. CDR1 MDHEN and CDR2 SYDVKM come from the germline V gene. The CDR3, as DNA: TGTGCCAGCAGCCCCCCAGGGAACTTCTACGAGCAGTACTTC. Amino acids: CASSPPGNFYEQYF.

The chain recombines TRBV20-1 with TRBJ2-7; D may be TRBD1 (5 bases). The germline CDR1 and CDR2 sequences are DFQATT and SNEGSKA (reference sequence). V was pared by 0 bases and J by 3 bases, with 12 bases between. This CDR3 is 14 amino acids long. The CDR3 spells CSARDLQDIYEQYF. The CDR3 nucleotides are TGCAGTGCTAGAGATCTACAGGATATCTACGAGCAGTACTTC.

V usage is TRBV2 and J usage is TRBJ2-2; the D gene could be TRBD1 or TRBD2 (5 bases each). The CDR3 length is 14 residues. V shed 11 bases and J shed 6 bases, with 19 bases lying between them. Germline-derived CDR1 and CDR2 are SNHLY and FYNNEI. CDR3 amino acids: CAGFTRGVPGELFF. CDR3 DNA sequence: TGTGCCGGTTTTACACGGGGCGTCCCCGGGGAGCTGTTTTTT. The full variable domain, in which reference TRBV2 and TRBJ2-2 provide the parts outside the CDR3, is EPEVTQTPSHQVTQMGQEVILRCVPISNHLYFYWYRQILGQKVEFLVSFYNNEISEKSEIFDDQFSVERPDGSNFTLKIRSTKLEDSAMYFCAGFTRGVPGELFFGEGSRLTVL.

The chain employs TRBV12-3 or TRBV12-4 and TRBJ2-7; TRBD2 aligns across 11 bases. The length of the CDR3 is 16 residues. The trim removed 6 bases at V and 0 bases at J, leaving 7 bases unmatched. The CDR3 here is CASSQLAGESSYEQYF. In DNA, the CDR3 is TGTGCCAGCAGCCAACTAGCGGGGGAGAGCTCCTACGAGCAGTACTTC.

The genes are TRBV19 and TRBJ2-2; D gene ambiguous. V lost 9 bases to trimming and J lost 8 bases, with 10 bases between them. CDR3 length: 11 residues. Per the germline V gene, CDR1 is LNHDA and CDR2 is SQIVND (reference sequence). CDR3 amino acids: CASGTVGELFF. CDR3 bases: TGTGCCAGCGGCACGGTGGGGGAGCTGTTTTTT.

This sequence joins TRBV9 and TRBJ2-2, with D hard to call. With 4 bases removed from V and 5 bases from J, the gap between germline ends came to 6 bases. CDR1 is SGDLS and CDR2 is YYNGEE in the germline V gene. The CDR3 runs 12 residues. The CDR3, as DNA: TGTGCCAGCAGCCCCGCTACCGGGGAGCTGTTTTTT. Translation gives CASSPATGELFF.

The chain is built from TRBV20-1 and TRBJ2-7, with D tentatively TRBD1 or TRBD2 (5 bases each). The CDR3 spans 14 residues. The V gene's germline CDR1 is DFQATT and CDR2 SNEGSKA (reference sequence). Trimming pared 3 bases from V and 2 bases from J, leaving 14 bases between. The CDR3 coding sequence is TGCAGTGCTAGCGGGACCGTCGGTCCCTACGAGCAGTACTTC. Translating it yields CSASGTVGPYEQYF.

The chain joins TRBV7-2 to TRBJ2-5; unclear D gene. CDR3 length: 13 residues. Germline CDR1 SGHTA, CDR2 FQGNSA. V lost 10 bases to trimming and J lost 1 base, with 13 bases between them. In nucleotides, the CDR3 is TGTGCCATCTCAGACGGGTTCCAAGAGACCCAGTACTTC. Its translation is CAISDGFQETQYF.

V gene TRBV27 combines with J gene TRBJ2-1; 8 bases are shared with TRBD1. Looked up from germline, CDR1 is MNHEY and CDR2 is SMNVEV (reference sequence). This CDR3 comprises 14 residues. The V gene end was trimmed by 2 bases and the J gene end by 7 bases; junction bases not matched to a gene: 4. CDR3 loop: CASSLPDRGNEQFF. The CDR3 DNA follows: TGTGCCAGCAGTTTACCCGACAGGGGTAATGAGCAGTTCTTC.

This sequence joins TRBV19 and TRBJ2-1; the match to TRBD2 covers 14 bases. V lost 5 bases to trimming and J lost 8 bases; unmatched junction nucleotides: 2. There are 14 residues in the CDR3. The germline V gene encodes CDR1 LNHDA and CDR2 SQIVND (reference sequence). CDR3 in DNA: TGTGCCAGTAGTCCGGGACTAGCGGGGGATGAGCAGTTCTTC. It encodes CASSPGLAGDEQFF.

V is TRBV30 and J is TRBJ2-7; possibly TRBD1 or TRBD2 for D (6 bases each). Per the germline V gene, CDR1 is GTSNPN and CDR2 is SVGIG (reference sequence). The CDR3 runs 14 residues. Trimming pared 3 bases from V and 5 bases from J, leaving 17 bases between. CDR3 region: CAWRLWQGRHEQYF. The CDR3 DNA sequence: TGTGCCTGGAGGTTGTGGCAGGGGAGGCACGAGCAGTACTTC.

This chain uses TRBV19 with TRBJ2-1; D not resolved. CDR1 and CDR2 from the germline V gene are LNHDA and SQIVND (reference sequence). Trimming took 3 bases from V and 6 from J, leaving 9 bases between them. The CDR3 loop spans 13 amino acids. The CDR3 nucleotides read TGTGCCAGTAGTATTGGGGTATCCAATGAGCAGTTCTTC. It is translated as CASSIGVSNEQFF. The whole variable domain, remainder taken from reference TRBV19 and TRBJ2-1, is DGGITQSPKYLFRKEGQNVTLSCEQNLNHDAMYWYRQDPGQGLRLIYYSQIVNDFQKGDIAEGYSVSREKKESFPLTVTSAQKNPTAFYLCASSIGVSNEQFFGPGTRLTVL.

The gene calls are TRBV2 and TRBJ2-4; TRBD1 agrees at 7 bases. Germline V CDR1 and CDR2: SNHLY, FYNNEI. With 8 bases clipped from V and 7 bases from J, the junction kept 5 bases outside the gene matches. The CDR3 is made up of 12 amino acids. The CDR3, as DNA: TGTGCCAGCGACAGGGCTGGGAACATTCAGTACTTC. Translating it yields CASDRAGNIQYF.

This clonotype was detected only once. The V gene is TRBV9, the J gene TRBJ2-4; the match to TRBD2 covers 7 bases. V lost 0 bases to trimming and J lost 2 bases; unmatched junction nucleotides: 2. Per the germline V gene, CDR1 is SGDLS and CDR2 is YYNGEE. The CDR3 runs to 15 residues. The CDR3 here is CASSVAGGTKNIQYF. The CDR3 DNA sequence: TGTGCCAGCAGCGTAGCGGGGGGAACCAAAAACATTCAGTACTTC.

Here the CDR3 DNA reads TGTGCCAGCAGAAACCGGACTAGCGGGGGTGCCGAGCAGTTCTTC. This gives the protein CASRNRTSGGAEQFF. The gene calls are TRBV7-9 and TRBJ2-1, with TRBD2 matching 13 bases. V was clipped by 6 bases and J by 10 bases; unmatched bases: 9. This CDR3 is built from 15 residues. Germline V gene sequence: CDR1 SEHNR, CDR2 FQNEAQ (reference sequence).